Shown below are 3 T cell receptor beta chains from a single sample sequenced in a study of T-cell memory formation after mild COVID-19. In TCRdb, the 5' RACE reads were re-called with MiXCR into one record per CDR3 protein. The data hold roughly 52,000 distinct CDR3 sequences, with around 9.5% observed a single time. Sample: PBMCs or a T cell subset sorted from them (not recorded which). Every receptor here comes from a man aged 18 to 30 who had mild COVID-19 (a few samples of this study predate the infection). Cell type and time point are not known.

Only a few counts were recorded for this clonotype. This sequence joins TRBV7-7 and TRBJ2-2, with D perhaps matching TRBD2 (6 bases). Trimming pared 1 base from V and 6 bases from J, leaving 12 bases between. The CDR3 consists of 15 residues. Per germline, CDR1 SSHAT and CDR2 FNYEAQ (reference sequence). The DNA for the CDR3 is TGTGCCAGCAGCTTAGAACTAGCCGGGGCCGGGGAGCTGTTTTTT. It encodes CASSLELAGAGELFF.

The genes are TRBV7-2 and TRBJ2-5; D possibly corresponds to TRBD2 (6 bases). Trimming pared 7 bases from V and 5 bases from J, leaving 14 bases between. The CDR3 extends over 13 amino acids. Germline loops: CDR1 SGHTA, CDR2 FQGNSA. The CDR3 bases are TGTGCCAGCACCGGTTCGGGGGTCGAGACCCAGTACTTC. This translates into CASTGSGVETQYF.

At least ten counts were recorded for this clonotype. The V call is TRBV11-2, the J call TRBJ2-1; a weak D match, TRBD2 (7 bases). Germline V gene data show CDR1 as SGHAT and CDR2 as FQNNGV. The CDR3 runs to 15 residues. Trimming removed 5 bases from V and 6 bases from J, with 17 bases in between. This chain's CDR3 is CASSPSGASGNEQFF. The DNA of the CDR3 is TGTGCCAGCAGCCCATCAGGGGCTAGCGGCAATGAGCAGTTCTTC.